A selection of T cell receptor beta chains follows, all from one sample in a study of cytomegalovirus exposure and HLA in healthy donors. Libraries were prepared by immunoSEQ multiplex PCR; TCRdb keeps only in-frame clonotypes and omits some of them. The sample shows approximately 170,000 clones, about 85% of them seen only once. The sequencing input was PBMCs. All receptors derive from a boy younger than 10 in good health and CMV-seronegative. Each CDR3 is given with its conserved first and last residue. Each record gives: D gene, clone size, J gene, V gene, CDR3 DNA, CDR3 protein. A D gene is named only where the DNA matches it firmly. A row's size may be missing; if present it is once, few, many or a size class.

d_call: .
clone_size: .
j_call: TRBJ2-5
v_call: TRBV4-1
cdr3_nt: TGCGCCAGCAGCCAAGCCGGGAGTCAAGAGACCCAGTACTTC
cdr3_aa: CASSQAGSQETQYF

d_call: .
clone_size: .
j_call: TRBJ2-1
v_call: TRBV5-1
cdr3_nt: TGCGCCAGCAGCTTGGTTATCCCGAGCTCCTACAATGAGCAGTTCTTC
cdr3_aa: CASSLVIPSSYNEQFF

d_call: TRBD2
clone_size: .
j_call: TRBJ2-5
v_call: TRBV6-1
cdr3_nt: TGTGCCAGCAGTGATCATCTCAGCGGGGGCAGTGCCGAGACCCAGTACTTC
cdr3_aa: CASSDHLSGGSAETQYF

d_call: .
clone_size: once
j_call: TRBJ2-7
v_call: TRBV14
cdr3_nt: TGTGCCAGCAGCCAAGAGAGCGGCTGGCGGTGGTACGAGCAGTACTTC
cdr3_aa: CASSQESGWRWYEQYF

d_call: .
clone_size: .
j_call: TRBJ1-1
v_call: TRBV25-1
cdr3_nt: TGTGCCAGCAGTGGGACTATCACTGGGACTGAAGCTTTCTTT
cdr3_aa: CASSGTITGTEAFF

d_call: .
clone_size: .
j_call: TRBJ2-5
v_call: TRBV7-9
cdr3_nt: TGTGCCAGCAGCTTAACCCAGGCCAGCCAGACCCAGTACTTC
cdr3_aa: CASSLTQASQTQYF

d_call: .
clone_size: .
j_call: TRBJ1-2
v_call: TRBV30
cdr3_nt: TGTGCCTGGAGTGCCCAGGGGCAGGATGGCTACACCTTC
cdr3_aa: CAWSAQGQDGYTF

d_call: .
clone_size: once
j_call: TRBJ2-7
v_call: TRBV11-2
cdr3_nt: TGTGCCAGCAGCTTAGGCACGAGGGAGCAGTACTTC
cdr3_aa: CASSLGTREQYF

d_call: TRBD1
clone_size: .
j_call: TRBJ1-2
v_call: TRBV29-1
cdr3_nt: TGCAGCGTTGAAGAGAGACAGGGGGCCCCCTATGGCTACACCTTC
cdr3_aa: CSVEERQGAPYGYTF

d_call: TRBD1
clone_size: .
j_call: TRBJ1-2
v_call: TRBV19
cdr3_nt: TGTGCCAGTAGGGGACAGGGAGAAGGCTACACCTTC
cdr3_aa: CASRGQGEGYTF

d_call: TRBD2
clone_size: once
j_call: TRBJ2-1
v_call: TRBV5-1
cdr3_nt: TGCGCCAGCAGCTTGGAAACCGGAGGACTAGCGAATGAGCAGTTCTTC
cdr3_aa: CASSLETGGLANEQFF

d_call: .
clone_size: .
j_call: TRBJ1-2
v_call: TRBV11-2
cdr3_nt: TGTGCCAGCAGCTTAGAGGGGTCGGGGGGCGCCTCTACTAACTATGGCTACACCTTC
cdr3_aa: CASSLEGSGGASTNYGYTF

d_call: .
clone_size: .
j_call: TRBJ1-1
v_call: TRBV10-3
cdr3_nt: TGTGCCATCAGGAAAGGGGAGAACACTGAAGCTTTCTTT
cdr3_aa: CAIRKGENTEAFF

d_call: TRBD1
clone_size: .
j_call: TRBJ1-6
v_call: TRBV6-5
cdr3_nt: TGTGCCAGCAGGGGGGACAGGGGTTCACCCCTCCACTTT
cdr3_aa: CASRGDRGSPLHF

d_call: .
clone_size: .
j_call: TRBJ2-5
v_call: TRBV7-3
cdr3_nt: TGTGCCAGCAGCGAACCCGGGGGGCGGGAGACCCAGTACTTC
cdr3_aa: CASSEPGGRETQYF